The 32 T cell receptor beta chains below were found in one sample sequenced in a study of T cells in localized non-small cell lung cancer. Assay: immunoSEQ multiplex PCR; the TCRdb copy retains only in-frame clones and omits some. The sample consists of some 2,800 clones, 25% to 35% of them appearing once. Material: lung tumor tissue, obtained before any cancer treatment. The receptors were gathered from a male donor older than 55 with stage II squamous cell lung carcinoma.

This sequence joins TRBV11-3 and TRBJ2-1; 7 bases are a match to TRBD1. V trimming: 3 bases; J trimming: 10 bases; junction bases outside the gene matches: 9. The CDR3 loop spans 14 amino acids. Germline V gene data show CDR1 as SGHNT and CDR2 as YENEEA. The CDR3 protein is CASSFDRATAEQFF. CDR3 nucleotide sequence: TGTGCCAGCAGCTTCGACAGGGCAACTGCAGAGCAGTTCTTC.

The genes are TRBV6-8 and TRBJ1-2; 7 bases are shared with TRBD1. In germline, CDR1 is MNHGY, CDR2 SAAAGT. After removal of 10 bases from V and 7 bases from J, the junction contained 15 bases not matched to a gene. This CDR3 has 14 residues. The CDR3 DNA reads TGTGCCATCAGGGGGGACGGCCTGGAGGCTGGCTACACCTTC. Translating it yields CAIRGDGLEAGYTF.

This clone is medium-sized by share. This chain uses TRBV9 with TRBJ1-1; unclear D gene. In germline, CDR1 is SGDLS, CDR2 YYNGEE. Deletions cut 0 bases from V and 0 bases from J, with 18 bases between. This CDR3 region has 18 residues. The CDR3 region is CASSVAGGQVGLNTEAFF. The CDR3 DNA reads as TGTGCCAGCAGCGTAGCCGGTGGGCAGGTTGGTTTGAACACTGAAGCTTTCTTT. The full variable domain, its missing parts supplied by reference TRBV9 and TRBJ1-1, is DSGVTQTPKHLITATGQRVTLRCSPRSGDLSVYWYQQSLDQGLQFLIQYYNGEERAKGNILERFSAQQFPDLHSELNLSSLELGDSALYFCASSVAGGQVGLNTEAFFGQGTRLTVV.

The chain links TRBV5-1 to TRBJ1-1; TRBD1 agrees at 8 bases. V lost 3 bases and J lost 10; bases outside the gene matches: 14. Germline assignment: CDR1 SGHRS and CDR2 YFSETQ. The CDR3 runs to 15 residues. CDR3 nucleotides: TGCGCCAGCAGCTCATTACCGGGACAGGCAGGTGGAGCTTTCTTT. This codes for CASSSLPGQAGGAFF. Looking up the rest from reference TRBV5-1 and TRBJ1-1 gives the full variable domain: KAGVTQTPRYLIKTRGQQVTLSCSPISGHRSVSWYQQTPGQGLQFLFEYFSETQRNKGNFPGRFSGRQFSNSRSEMNVSTLELGDSALYLCASSSLPGQAGGAFFGQGTRLTVV.

This clone came up a few times. The J gene is TRBJ2-1, the V gene TRBV10-3; 10 nucleotides align to TRBD2. V lost 2 bases, J lost 6 bases, and 13 bases stayed unmatched. This CDR3 is 18 amino acids long. Germline CDR1 ENHRY, CDR2 SYGVKD. CDR3 sequence: CAISERPGTSEGGNEQFF. The CDR3, as DNA: TGTGCCATCAGTGAGAGACCCGGGACTAGCGAGGGGGGCAATGAGCAGTTCTTC.

This chain connects TRBV19 to TRBJ2-1; D is possibly TRBD1 (5 bases). CDR3 length equals 16 residues. Per the germline V gene, CDR1 is LNHDA and CDR2 is SQIVND (reference sequence). V was pared by 6 bases and J by 9 bases, with 24 bases between. The CDR3 spells CASSSEWGSRQGEQFF. CDR3 nucleotides: TGTGCCAGTAGCTCTGAATGGGGCTCTAGGCAGGGTGAGCAGTTCTTC.

The chain uses TRBV11-3 and TRBJ2-1, with a weak D call TRBD2 (5 bases). Germline V CDR1 and CDR2: SGHNT, YENEEA. Trimming took off 3 bases at V and 8 bases at J, with 17 bases between the two ends. The length of the CDR3 is 15 residues. DNA of the CDR3: TGTGCCAGCAGCTTGATGGGAGTTCTACACGATGAGCAGTTCTTC. Translated: CASSLMGVLHDEQFF.

A few counts support this clone. The rearrangement joins TRBV6-8 to TRBJ2-7; 8 bases agree with TRBD2. CDR1 and CDR2 from the germline V gene are MNHGY and SAAAGT. The CDR3 consists of 14 residues. After removal of 6 bases from V and 4 bases from J, the junction contained 8 bases not matched to a gene. The CDR3 spells CASRPSAGAYEQYF. The CDR3 nucleotides are TGTGCCAGCAGACCCTCAGCGGGGGCATACGAGCAGTACTTC.

This clone qualifies as medium-sized. V gene TRBV6-1 combines with J gene TRBJ2-5; D may be TRBD2 (7 bases). There are 16 residues in the CDR3. The V gene lost 1 base and the J gene lost 5 bases, with 17 bases spanning the gap. Germline V gene lookup returns CDR1 MNHNS and CDR2 SASEGT. In DNA, the CDR3 is TGTGCCAGCAGTGAAGAGGGGGGGTTTGTCCAGGAGACCCAGTACTTC. It yields the protein CASSEEGGFVQETQYF.

The rearrangement uses TRBV5-1 and TRBJ1-5; 7 nucleotides agree with TRBD1. The junction had 4 bases not matched to a gene; V was cut back by 2 bases and J by 5 bases. Germline CDR1 is SGHRS and CDR2 is YFSETQ. The CDR3 runs 14 residues. Here the CDR3 reads CASSLSGQYQPQHF. In DNA form, the CDR3 reads TGCGCCAGCAGCTTATCGGGACAGTATCAGCCCCAGCATTTT.

On this clone itself: Sequence at one end of the junction differs from germline and may be a read error. V and J are TRBV6-8 and TRBJ2-2; D is perhaps TRBD1 or TRBD2 (5 bases each). CDR1 MNHGY and CDR2 SAAAGT come from the germline V gene. The CDR3 covers 15 residues. In DNA, the CDR3 is TGTGCCAGCAGTGACTCTGAGGGGCTTACCGGGGAGCTGTTTTTT. Translated: CASSDSEGLTGELFF.

The sample holds a few counts of this clone. CDR3 nucleotides: TGTGCCAGTAGTATTTCCTCTTACAATGAGCAGTTCTTC. Its protein product is CASSISSYNEQFF. The V gene is TRBV19, the J gene TRBJ2-1; no clear D. The germline CDR1 and CDR2 sequences are LNHDA and SQIVND (reference sequence). The CDR3 is made up of 13 amino acids. V dropped 3 bases and J dropped 4 bases, with 7 bases sitting between them.

In this sample, this clone turned up a few times. V gene TRBV9 combines with J gene TRBJ2-3; TRBD2 aligns across 12 bases. The CDR3 contains 14 residues. CDR1 is SGDLS, CDR2 YYNGEE, per germline. V trimming: 6 bases; J trimming: 6 bases; junction bases outside the gene matches: 5. CDR3 sequence reads: CASKGLAGSDTQYF. The CDR3 coding sequence is TGTGCCAGCAAAGGACTAGCGGGATCTGATACGCAGTATTTT.

This clone was counted a few times. The chain uses TRBV4-1 and TRBJ1-5; no clear D gene. Trimming took off 0 bases at V and 6 bases at J, with 12 bases between the two ends. The CDR3 has 15 residues. CDR1 is MGHRA, CDR2 YSYEKL, per germline. CDR3 in DNA: TGCGCCAGCAGCCAAGATAGGGTAGCTGGTCAGCCCCAGCATTTT. Its protein product is CASSQDRVAGQPQHF.

The genes are TRBV30 and TRBJ1-1, with D unresolved. CDR1 GTSNPN and CDR2 SVGIG come from the germline V gene (reference sequence). V was trimmed by 0 bases and J by 7 bases, leaving 12 bases between them. CDR3 length equals 13 residues. CDR3 residues: CAWSVSRRNEAFF. In DNA form, the CDR3 reads TGTGCCTGGAGTGTCTCTAGGCGGAATGAAGCTTTCTTT.

By sample share, this clone is large. The chain joins TRBV30 to TRBJ2-7; possibly TRBD1 or TRBD2 for D (6 bases each). The CDR3 sequence is 13 residues long. The V gene lost 0 bases and the J gene lost 5 bases, with 11 bases spanning the gap. Germline V gene lookup returns CDR1 GTSNPN and CDR2 SVGIG (reference sequence). The CDR3 coding sequence is TGTGCCTGGAGTGTTACGGGGGCCGACGAGCAGTACTTC. It codes for CAWSVTGADEQYF.

This clone was counted only a few times. The genes are TRBV30 and TRBJ2-5; TRBD2 aligns across 10 bases. The V segment lost 3 bases and the J segment 5 bases; nucleotides outside the gene matches: 6. Looked up from germline, CDR1 is GTSNPN and CDR2 is SVGIG (reference sequence). This CDR3 is built from 14 residues. CDR3 sequence (DNA): TGTGCCTGGAGCGTAGCGGGGGGAGGGGAGACCCAGTACTTC. Residues: CAWSVAGGGETQYF.

This clone occurred many times. V and J are TRBV12-2 and TRBJ1-2; TRBD1, the table's D call, was not compared with the DNA. TRBV12-2 is shown as a pseudogene. This CDR3 is 16 amino acids long. The CDR3 nucleotides are TGTGCCAGTCCAGATGGACAGGGGACCATCAACTATGGCTACACCTTC. Amino acid sequence: CASPDGQGTINYGYTF.

Judged by abundance, this clone is medium-sized. The chain couples TRBV11-3 to TRBJ2-4, with D possibly being TRBD2 (7 bases). V lost 5 bases to trimming and J lost 7 bases, with 15 bases between them. The V gene's germline CDR1 is SGHNT and CDR2 YENEEA. CDR3 length equals 14 residues. The CDR3 is CASSPSGGDNIQYF. In DNA, the CDR3 is TGTGCCAGCAGCCCCTCGGGGGGCGATAACATTCAGTACTTC.

CDR3 sequence (DNA): TGCGCCAGCAGCTTGGGGGGGACCGCCTACAATGAGCAGTTCTTC. It yields the protein CASSLGGTAYNEQFF. The rearrangement uses TRBV5-1 and TRBJ2-1, with D possibly being TRBD1 or TRBD2 (5 bases each). The germline V gene encodes CDR1 SGHRS and CDR2 YFSETQ. CDR3 length: 15 amino acids. Trimming stripped 0 bases from V and 2 bases from J, with 9 bases between.

The rearrangement links TRBV11-3 to TRBJ1-6, with no clear D. Germline CDR1 SGHNT, CDR2 YENEEA. V was pared by 0 bases and J by 12 bases, with 15 bases between. The length of the CDR3 is 15 residues. CDR3 in DNA: TGTGCCAGCAGCTTAGACAGGTCAGCTAGCGGACCCCTCCACTTT. As protein: CASSLDRSASGPLHF.

The sample holds a few counts of this clone. The CDR3: CASSLASGMLDGYTF. CDR3 DNA sequence: TGCGCCAGCAGCCTAGCCTCAGGGATGCTCGATGGCTACACCTTC. J is TRBJ1-2 and V is TRBV5-1; D may be TRBD1 (5 bases). Trimming took 4 bases from V and 6 from J, leaving 19 bases between them. The CDR3 is made up of 15 amino acids. Germline-derived CDR1 and CDR2 are SGHRS and YFSETQ.

This chain links TRBV11-3 with TRBJ1-3; the match to TRBD1 covers 10 bases. Germline V lookup: CDR1 SGHNT, CDR2 YENEEA. This CDR3 comprises 17 residues. Losses at the gene ends were 1 base for V and 0 bases for J; bases not matched to a gene: 3. CDR3 nucleotides: TGTGCCAGCAGCTTAGGCGGGACAGGGGCCTCTGGAAACACCATATATTTT. Its translation: CASSLGGTGASGNTIYF.

This clone was found once. The chain employs TRBV2 and TRBJ1-5; D is possibly TRBD1 (6 bases). The CDR3 extends over 16 amino acids. Germline CDR1 and CDR2: SNHLY and FYNNEI. Trimming removed 1 base at V and 4 bases at J, with 14 bases between. CDR3 amino acids: CASSEGRGDTNQPQHF. The CDR3 nucleotides read TGTGCCAGCAGTGAAGGTCGCGGGGACACAAATCAGCCCCAGCATTTT.

This clone was recorded once. CDR3 protein: CASSLTAAGVLGNEQFF. The DNA for the CDR3 is TGTGCCAGCAGCTTAACGGCAGCGGGAGTATTAGGCAATGAGCAGTTCTTC. The V and J genes are TRBV11-3 and TRBJ2-1, with 8 positions matching TRBD2. This CDR3 contains 17 residues. Per the germline V gene, CDR1 is SGHNT and CDR2 is YENEEA. The trim removed 2 bases at V and 6 bases at J, leaving 12 bases unmatched.

The chain has TRBV28 and TRBJ1-2, with a weak D call TRBD1 (6 bases). This CDR3 has 14 amino acids. From germline, CDR1 is MDHEN and CDR2 SYDVKM. Trimming took off 6 bases at V and 0 bases at J, with 11 bases between the two ends. CDR3 sequence (DNA): TGTGCCAGCAGAACAGGGCAAGCTAACTATGGCTACACCTTC. It is translated as CASRTGQANYGYTF.

This clone was observed a handful of times. The chain combines TRBV12-5 with TRBJ1-2, with D maybe TRBD1 (6 bases). Looked up from germline, CDR1 is LGHNT and CDR2 is FRNRAP. The CDR3 runs to 13 residues. Trimming pared 9 bases from V and 6 bases from J, leaving 17 bases between. The DNA for the CDR3 is TGTGCTAGCGTAAAGGGGGTCTGGAATGGCTACACCTTC. Translating it yields CASVKGVWNGYTF.

This clone was observed many times. The rearrangement uses TRBV11-3 and TRBJ1-1; a weak D match, TRBD1 (6 bases). Per germline, CDR1 SGHNT and CDR2 YENEEA. The V end lost 2 bases, the J end lost 6 bases, and 16 bases lay between the germline ends. This CDR3 region has 15 residues. The CDR3 reads CASSLRGAGAAEAFF. The CDR3 bases are TGTGCCAGCAGCTTAAGGGGGGCAGGGGCGGCTGAAGCTTTCTTT.

Judged by abundance, this clone is medium-sized. J is TRBJ2-7 and V is TRBV6-8, with D tentatively TRBD1 (6 bases). This CDR3 spans 13 amino acids. V lost 6 bases and J 4 bases, leaving 13 bases between the germline ends. The V gene's germline CDR1 is MNHGY and CDR2 SAAAGT. The CDR3 reads CASRYRDRYEQYF. The CDR3 bases are TGTGCCAGCAGATACAGGGATAGATACGAGCAGTACTTC.

The chain joins TRBV25-1 to TRBJ1-1, with D perhaps matching TRBD1 (5 bases). This CDR3 is built from 14 residues. V dropped 3 bases and J dropped 4 bases, with 12 bases sitting between them. Germline loops: CDR1 MGHDK, CDR2 SYGVNS. CDR3: CASSDRVKGTEAFF. Written as DNA, the CDR3 is TGTGCCAGCAGTGACAGGGTAAAGGGCACTGAAGCTTTCTTT.

This clone was detected only a few times. The chain is built from TRBV6-8 and TRBJ1-2; maybe TRBD1 (5 bases). The V gene's germline CDR1 is MNHGY and CDR2 SAAAGT. V was trimmed by 0 bases and J by 8 bases, leaving 13 bases between them. The CDR3 runs 14 residues. This CDR3 reads CASSYSTGGRGYTF. DNA of the CDR3: TGTGCCAGCAGTTACTCGACGGGGGGGAGAGGCTACACCTTC.

V gene TRBV4-1 combines with J gene TRBJ2-7; 9 bases line up with TRBD1. The germline gives CDR1 MGHRA, CDR2 YSYEKL. The CDR3 covers 16 residues. J gave up 4 bases and V 2 bases, and 9 bases lay outside the gene matches. The CDR3 protein is CASSQTLGGTGYEQYF. The CDR3 DNA follows: TGCGCCAGCAGCCAAACCCTGGGAGGGACAGGGTACGAGCAGTACTTC.